The entry that follows covers one T cell receptor beta chain sequence. The germline V gene has CDR1 LNHDA and CDR2 SQIVND (reference sequence). V shed 11 bases, J shed 1 base, and the junction held 13 bases outside the gene matches. This CDR3 comprises 16 residues. Sequencing used immunoSEQ multiplex PCR; TCRdb keeps in-frame clones, though not all of them. Among 45,000 to 55,000 clones listed, roughly 83% were seen once. The data originate from a study of blood T cell repertoires in COVID-19. For the study at large: COVID-19 samples from acute and convalescent phases originated in the United States, Italy and Spain.

The sequenced sample consisted of peripheral blood. The rearrangement joins TRBV19 to TRBJ1-1; 10 positions agree with TRBD1. This TCR was recovered from a human donor in a cohort sampled during active COVID-19. CDR3 protein: CASQQGTGVRNTEAFF. DNA of the CDR3: TGTGCCTCACAGCAGGGGACAGGGGTTAGGAACACTGAAGCTTTCTTT.